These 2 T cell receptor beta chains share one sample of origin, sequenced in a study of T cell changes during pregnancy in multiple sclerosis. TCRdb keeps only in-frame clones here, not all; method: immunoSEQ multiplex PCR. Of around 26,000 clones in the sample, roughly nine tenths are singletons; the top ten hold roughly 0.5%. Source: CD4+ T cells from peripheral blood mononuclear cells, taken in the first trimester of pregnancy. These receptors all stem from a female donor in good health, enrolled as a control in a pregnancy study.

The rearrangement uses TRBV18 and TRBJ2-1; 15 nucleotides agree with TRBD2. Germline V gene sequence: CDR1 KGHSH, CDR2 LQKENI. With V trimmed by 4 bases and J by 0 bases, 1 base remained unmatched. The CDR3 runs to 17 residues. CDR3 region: CASSQGLAGGSYNEQFF. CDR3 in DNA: TGTGCCAGCTCACAGGGACTAGCGGGAGGCTCCTACAATGAGCAGTTCTTC.

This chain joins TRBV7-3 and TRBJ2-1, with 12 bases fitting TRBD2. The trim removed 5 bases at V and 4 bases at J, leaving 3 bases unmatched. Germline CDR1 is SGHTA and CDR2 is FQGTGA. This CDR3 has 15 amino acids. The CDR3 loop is CASSPTSGSYNEQFF. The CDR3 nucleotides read TGTGCCAGCAGCCCGACTAGCGGGAGTTACAATGAGCAGTTCTTC.